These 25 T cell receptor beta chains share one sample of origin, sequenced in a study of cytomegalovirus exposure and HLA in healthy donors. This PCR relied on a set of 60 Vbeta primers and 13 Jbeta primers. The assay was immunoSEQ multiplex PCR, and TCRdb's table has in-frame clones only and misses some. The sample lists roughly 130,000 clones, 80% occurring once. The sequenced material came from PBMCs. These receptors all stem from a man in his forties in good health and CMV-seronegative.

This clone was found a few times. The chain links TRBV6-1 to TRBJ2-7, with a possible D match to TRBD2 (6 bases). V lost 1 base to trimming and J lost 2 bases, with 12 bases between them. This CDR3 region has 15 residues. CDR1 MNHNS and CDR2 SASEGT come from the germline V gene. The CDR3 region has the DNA TGTGCCAGCAGTGAAGAGCTAGCGTTTACCTACGAGCAGTACTTC. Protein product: CASSEELAFTYEQYF.

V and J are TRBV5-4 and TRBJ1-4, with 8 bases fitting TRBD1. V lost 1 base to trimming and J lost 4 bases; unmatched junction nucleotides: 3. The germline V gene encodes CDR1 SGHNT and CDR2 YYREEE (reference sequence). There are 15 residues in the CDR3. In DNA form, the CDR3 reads TGTGCCAGCAGCTTGTCGACAGGGGATAATGAAAAACTGTTTTTT. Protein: CASSLSTGDNEKLFF.

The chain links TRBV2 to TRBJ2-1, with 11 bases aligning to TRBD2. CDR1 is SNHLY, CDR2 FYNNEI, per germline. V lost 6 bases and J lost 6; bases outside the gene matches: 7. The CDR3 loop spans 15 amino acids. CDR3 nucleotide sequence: TGTGCCAGCAGATTACTAGCGGGAGACGTCAATGAGCAGTTCTTC. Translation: CASRLLAGDVNEQFF.

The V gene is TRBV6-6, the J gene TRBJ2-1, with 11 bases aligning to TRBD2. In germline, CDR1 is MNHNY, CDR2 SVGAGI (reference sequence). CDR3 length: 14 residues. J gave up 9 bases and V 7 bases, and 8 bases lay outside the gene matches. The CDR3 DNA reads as TGTGCCAGCACCAAACTAGCGGGAGACGGTGAGCAGTTCTTC. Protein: CASTKLAGDGEQFF.

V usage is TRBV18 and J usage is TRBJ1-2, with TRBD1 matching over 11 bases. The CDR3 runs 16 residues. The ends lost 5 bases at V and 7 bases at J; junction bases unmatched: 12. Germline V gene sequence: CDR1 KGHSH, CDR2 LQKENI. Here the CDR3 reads CASSYTDGQGAGGYTF. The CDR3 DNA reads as TGTGCCAGCTCATACACCGATGGACAGGGGGCCGGTGGCTACACCTTC.

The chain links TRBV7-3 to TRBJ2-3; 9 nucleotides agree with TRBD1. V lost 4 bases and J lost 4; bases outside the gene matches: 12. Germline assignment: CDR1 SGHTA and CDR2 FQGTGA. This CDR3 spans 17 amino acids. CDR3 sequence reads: CASSSARGQGKADTQYF. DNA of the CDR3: TGTGCCAGCAGCTCCGCTAGGGGACAGGGAAAGGCAGATACGCAGTATTTT.

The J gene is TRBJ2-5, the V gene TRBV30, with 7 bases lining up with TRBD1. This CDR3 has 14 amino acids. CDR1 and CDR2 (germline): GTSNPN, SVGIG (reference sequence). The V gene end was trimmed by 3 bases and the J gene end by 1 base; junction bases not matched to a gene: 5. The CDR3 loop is CAWRQTGIQETQYF. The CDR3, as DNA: TGTGCCTGGAGACAGACAGGGATCCAAGAGACCCAGTACTTC.

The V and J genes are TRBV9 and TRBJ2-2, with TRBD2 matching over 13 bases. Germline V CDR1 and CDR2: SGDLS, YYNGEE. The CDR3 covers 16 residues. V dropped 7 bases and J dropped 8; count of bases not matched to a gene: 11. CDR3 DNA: TGTGCCAGCGCCGCTGGACTAGCGGGAGTGTTTGGGGAGCTGTTTTTT. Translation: CASAAGLAGVFGELFF.

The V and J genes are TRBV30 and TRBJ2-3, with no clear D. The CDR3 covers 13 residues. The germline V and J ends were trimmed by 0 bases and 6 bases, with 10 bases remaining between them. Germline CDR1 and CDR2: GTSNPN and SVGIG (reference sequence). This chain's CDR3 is CAWSVGLRDTQYF. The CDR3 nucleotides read TGTGCCTGGAGTGTAGGTCTGCGGGATACGCAGTATTTT.

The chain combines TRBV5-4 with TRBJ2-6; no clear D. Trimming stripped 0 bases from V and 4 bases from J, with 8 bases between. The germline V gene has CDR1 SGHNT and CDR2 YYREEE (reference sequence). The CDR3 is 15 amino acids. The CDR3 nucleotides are TGTGCCAGCAGCTTGGACCCAGTCGGGGCCAACGTCCTGACTTTC. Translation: CASSLDPVGANVLTF.

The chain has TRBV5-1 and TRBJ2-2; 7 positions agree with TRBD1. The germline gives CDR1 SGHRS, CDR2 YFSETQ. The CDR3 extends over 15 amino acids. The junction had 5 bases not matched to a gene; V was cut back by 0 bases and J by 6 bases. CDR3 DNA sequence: TGCGCCAGCAGCTTGGTCCCCACAGGGGCCGGGGAGCTGTTTTTT. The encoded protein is CASSLVPTGAGELFF.

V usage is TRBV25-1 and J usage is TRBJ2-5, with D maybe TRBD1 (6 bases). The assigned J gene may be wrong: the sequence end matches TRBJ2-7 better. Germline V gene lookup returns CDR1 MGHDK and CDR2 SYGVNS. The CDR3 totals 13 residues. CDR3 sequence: CASSGDKTYEQYF. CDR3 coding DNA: TGTGCCAGCAGTGGGGACAAGACCTACGAGCAGTACTTC.

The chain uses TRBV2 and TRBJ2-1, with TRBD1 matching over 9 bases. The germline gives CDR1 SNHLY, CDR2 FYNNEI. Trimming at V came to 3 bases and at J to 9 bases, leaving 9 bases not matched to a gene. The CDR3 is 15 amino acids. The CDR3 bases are TGTGCCAGCAGTGATTTACGACAGGGGGTGGGTGAGCAGTTCTTC. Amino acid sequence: CASSDLRQGVGEQFF.

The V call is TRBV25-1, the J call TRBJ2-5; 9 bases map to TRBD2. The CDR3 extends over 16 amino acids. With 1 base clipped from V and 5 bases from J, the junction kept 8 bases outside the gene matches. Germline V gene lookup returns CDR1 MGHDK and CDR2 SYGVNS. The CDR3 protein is CASSESAGGPWETQYF. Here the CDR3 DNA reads TGTGCCAGCAGTGAATCGGCGGGAGGGCCATGGGAGACCCAGTACTTC.

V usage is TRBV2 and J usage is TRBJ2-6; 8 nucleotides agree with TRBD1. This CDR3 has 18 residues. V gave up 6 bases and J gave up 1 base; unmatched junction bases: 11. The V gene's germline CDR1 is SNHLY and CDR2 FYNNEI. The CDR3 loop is CASSLRDRLWSGANVLTF. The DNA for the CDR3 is TGTGCCAGCAGCCTTCGGGACAGGTTGTGGTCTGGGGCCAACGTCCTGACTTTC.

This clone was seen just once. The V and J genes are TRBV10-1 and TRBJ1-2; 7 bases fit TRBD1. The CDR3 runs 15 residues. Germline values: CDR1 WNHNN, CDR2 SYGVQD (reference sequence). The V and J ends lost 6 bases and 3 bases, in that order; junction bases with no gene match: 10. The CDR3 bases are TGCGCCAGCAGGCGAACAGGGGAGCCCCACTATGGCTACACCTTC. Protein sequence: CASRRTGEPHYGYTF.

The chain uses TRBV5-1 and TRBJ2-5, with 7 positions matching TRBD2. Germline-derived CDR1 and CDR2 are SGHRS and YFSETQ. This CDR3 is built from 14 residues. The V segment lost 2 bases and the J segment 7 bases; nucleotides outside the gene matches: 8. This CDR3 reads CASSLTSVAGTQYF. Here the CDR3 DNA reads TGCGCCAGCAGCTTAACTAGCGTAGCGGGGACCCAGTACTTC.

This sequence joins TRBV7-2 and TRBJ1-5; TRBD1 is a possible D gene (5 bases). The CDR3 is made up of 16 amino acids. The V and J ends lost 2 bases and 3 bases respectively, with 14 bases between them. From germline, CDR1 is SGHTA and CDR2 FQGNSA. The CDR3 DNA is TGTGCCAGCAGCTTATCGGGTCCAGGGCTCAATCAGCCCCAGCATTTT. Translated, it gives CASSLSGPGLNQPQHF. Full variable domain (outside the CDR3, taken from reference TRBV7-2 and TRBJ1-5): GAGVSQSPSNKVTEKGKDVELRCDPISGHTALYWYRQSLGQGLEFLIYFQGNSAPDKSGLPSDRFSAERTGGSVSTLTIQRTQQEDSAVYLCASSLSGPGLNQPQHFGDGTRLSIL.

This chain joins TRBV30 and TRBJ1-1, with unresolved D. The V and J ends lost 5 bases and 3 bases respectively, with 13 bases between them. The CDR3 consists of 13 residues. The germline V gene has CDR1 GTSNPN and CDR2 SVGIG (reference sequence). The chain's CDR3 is CAWVRSGYTEAFF. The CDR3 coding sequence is TGTGCCTGGGTCCGCAGTGGCTACACTGAAGCTTTCTTT.

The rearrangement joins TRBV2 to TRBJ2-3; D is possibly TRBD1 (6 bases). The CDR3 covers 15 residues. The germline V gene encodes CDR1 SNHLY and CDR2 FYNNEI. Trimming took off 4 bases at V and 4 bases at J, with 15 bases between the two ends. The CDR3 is CASSASGVGADTQYF. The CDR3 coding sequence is TGTGCCAGCAGTGCATCAGGGGTAGGGGCAGATACGCAGTATTTT.

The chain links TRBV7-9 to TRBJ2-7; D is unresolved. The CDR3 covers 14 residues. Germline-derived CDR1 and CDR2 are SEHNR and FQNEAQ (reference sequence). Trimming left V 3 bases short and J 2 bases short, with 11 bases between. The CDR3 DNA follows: TGTGCCAGCAGCTTCGTGGCAGGTCCCTACGAGCAGTACTTC. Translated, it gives CASSFVAGPYEQYF.

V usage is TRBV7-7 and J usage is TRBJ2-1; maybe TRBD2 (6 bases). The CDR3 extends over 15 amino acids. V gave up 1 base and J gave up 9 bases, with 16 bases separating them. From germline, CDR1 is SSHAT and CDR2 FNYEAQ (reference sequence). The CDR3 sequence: CASSLESGVLGEQFF. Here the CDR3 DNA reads TGTGCCAGCAGCTTAGAGTCGGGGGTTTTGGGTGAGCAGTTCTTC.

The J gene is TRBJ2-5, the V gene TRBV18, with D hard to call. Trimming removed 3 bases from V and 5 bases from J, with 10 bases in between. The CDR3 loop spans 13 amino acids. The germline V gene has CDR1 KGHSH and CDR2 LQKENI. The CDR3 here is CASSPIFQETQYF. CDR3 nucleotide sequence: TGTGCCAGCTCACCGATTTTCCAGGAGACCCAGTACTTC.

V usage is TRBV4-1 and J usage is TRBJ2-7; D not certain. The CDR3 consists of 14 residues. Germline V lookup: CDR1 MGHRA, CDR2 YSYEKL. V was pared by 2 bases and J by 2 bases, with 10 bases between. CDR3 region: CASSQPQLPYEQYF. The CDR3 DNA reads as TGCGCCAGCAGCCAACCACAGCTCCCCTACGAGCAGTACTTC.

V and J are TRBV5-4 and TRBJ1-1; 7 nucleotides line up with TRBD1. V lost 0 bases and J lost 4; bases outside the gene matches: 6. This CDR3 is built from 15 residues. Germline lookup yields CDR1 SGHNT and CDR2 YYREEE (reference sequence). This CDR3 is CASSLVRGRGTEAFF. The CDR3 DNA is TGTGCCAGCAGCTTGGTGAGGGGGCGCGGCACTGAAGCTTTCTTT.